This record covers a single T cell receptor (beta chain). Its antigen is as yet unknown. These data originate in a study of CD8 T cells in Susac syndrome. Random hexamers served to reverse transcribe roughly 0.45 to 1 ug RNA. Amplification of TCR beta CDR3 spanned 54 Vbeta and 13 Jbeta via immunoSEQ multiplex PCR. TCRdb reprocessed the immunoSEQ multiplex PCR reads via MiXCR and lists one record per CDR3 protein. The table has 100,000 to 150,000 distinct CDR3 sequences, roughly 94% seen once. TCR beta sequencing was performed on blood CD8+ and CD4+ T cells. Both CD4+ and CD8+ T cells were negatively isolated, and TEMRA cells underwent FACS enrichment. Germline assignment: CDR1 SQVTM and CDR2 ANQGSEA. The V gene lost 4 bases and the J gene lost 2 bases, with 6 bases spanning the gap. This CDR3 has 13 amino acids. Study conclusions and caveats: The study recognized that the number of individuals in its TCR sequencing and HLA analysis was relatively small.

The V and J genes are TRBV29-1 and TRBJ2-6; TRBD1 might be the D (6 bases). This clonotype originated in a human donor with multiple sclerosis. Material for sequencing was CD4+ T cells from PBMCs. Here the CDR3 DNA reads TGCAGCGTTGGACAGGCTGGGGCCAACGTCCTGACTTTC. Protein sequence: CSVGQAGANVLTF.